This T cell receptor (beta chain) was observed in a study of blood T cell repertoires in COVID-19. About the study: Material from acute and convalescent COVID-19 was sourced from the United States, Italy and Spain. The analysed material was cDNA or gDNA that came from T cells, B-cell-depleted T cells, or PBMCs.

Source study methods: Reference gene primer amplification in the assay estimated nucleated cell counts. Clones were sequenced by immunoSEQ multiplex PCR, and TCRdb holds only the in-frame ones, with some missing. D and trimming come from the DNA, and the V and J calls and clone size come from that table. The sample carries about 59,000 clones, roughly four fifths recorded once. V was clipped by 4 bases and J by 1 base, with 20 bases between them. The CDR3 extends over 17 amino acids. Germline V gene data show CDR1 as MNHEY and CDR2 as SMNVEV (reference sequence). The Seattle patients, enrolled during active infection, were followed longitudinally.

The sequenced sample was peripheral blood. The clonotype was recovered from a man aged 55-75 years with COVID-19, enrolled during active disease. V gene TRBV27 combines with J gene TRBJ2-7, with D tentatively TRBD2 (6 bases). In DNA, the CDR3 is TGTGCCAGCAGTTCCACCACCGGGGGAGGAAGATCCTACGAGCAGTACTTC. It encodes CASSSTTGGGRSYEQYF.